This TCR beta chain was sequenced in a study of CXCR3-negative and CXCR3-positive naive CD8 T cells. At the level of the study: The TRB read total, approximately 150 million, broke down to about 1.5 +/- 0.3 million reads per library.

Overall study results and limits: Partial loss of CXCR3 expression followed cryopreservation; most assays used fresh PBMCs. Naive cells with CXCR3 showed TRB CDR3s that were more hydrophobic than those in CXCR3-negative naive cells.

Using triplicate sorts, 300,000 cells were collected each time from every CD8+ T cell subset. The naive CD8+ gate required CD45RO-CCR7+CD27+CD95- phenotype. Of note for this clonotype: What it recognizes is unknown.

The CDR3 sequence is 16 residues long. Germline V lookup: CDR1 SGHDN, CDR2 FVKESK. Libraries were UMI-labeled 5' RACE TRB cDNA. Reprocessing the 5' RACE reads, TCRdb reports a single entry for every CDR3 protein and omits DNA. There are over 70,000 distinct CDR3 sequences in the sample, with 0.53% held by the top ten. Sequencing was done on a sample of naive CXCR3+ CD8+ T cells from blood. The subset denotes: CD45RO-CCR7+CD27+CD95- naive CD8+ T cells expressing CXCR3 (TNR3+). This receptor was obtained from a human donor in good health. Some clones in this sample may be carry-over from other donors' samples. The V and J genes are TRBV14 and TRBJ2-3; without DNA, the TCRdb call of TRBD2 cannot be checked. The CDR3 spells CASSQTSGDGGDTQYF.